This T cell receptor beta chain was retrieved from a study of post-analysis software for immune sequencing data (dated by TCRdb to 2014 to 2015). About the full investigation: Disease courses on record covered relapsing-remitting, secondary progressive and progressive-relapsing multiple sclerosis, though some patients had no subtype annotation. The multiple sclerosis patient repertoires were compared with more than 9 previously published healthy control repertoires from donors aged about 6 to 28 years. A subset of samples was prepared in parallel using single-end sample barcoding, then pooled and co-amplified after Illumina adapter ligation. Findings and caveats that apply to the study as a whole: When samples were clustered directly using the F measure, samples prepared in the same batch co-clustered strongly, which prompted a batch-effect correction. Multiple sclerosis patients had significantly lower normalized Chao1 diversity than controls, a result that suggests substantial peripheral T-cell clonal expansion. Four to six TRBV segments, including TRBV5-6, TRBV5-1 and TRBV20-1, were significantly more frequent in patients than controls. The control group was slightly older than the multiple sclerosis patient group.

To demonstrate the VDJtools post-analysis software, the study profiled TCR beta repertoires from the peripheral blood of about 13 young patients with multiple sclerosis. The patients with multiple sclerosis were children and adolescents between roughly 6 and 17 years of age. This clonotype has only a few counts. Its antigen is not yet known. Within one base of it there is no much larger clone, and no base qualities were kept. The germline V gene sets CDR1 to SGHRS and CDR2 to YFSETQ. From the cysteine up to the phenylalanine, the CDR3 has a length of 15 residues. CDR3 DNA is the only sequence kept; it has 45 bases, read in frame from the first base. The library relied on PCR. The instrument given in TCRdb is Illumina HiSeq 2500. To reduce PCR and sequencing biases, unique molecular identifiers were incorporated into the TCR beta cDNA libraries. Per 1 to 10 million input T cells, some 500,000 cDNA molecules were obtained, such that each molecule approximated one T cell. The patient libraries were prepared and sequenced with the same protocol used for the earlier healthy control dataset. Within a given batch, samples were prepared together, multiplexed and sequenced on the same HiSeq lane. The paper's processing steps were these. MIGEC handled the raw barcoded reads, throwing out single-read molecular identifier groups before consensus assembly and CDR3 extraction. Clonotype tables were post-analysed with VDJtools, normalizing diversity by down-sampling all datasets to the smallest sample size. In repertoire overlap clustering, CDR3 amino acid sequences, but not nucleotide sequences, were matched to correct batch-related cross-sample contamination. TCRdb reprocessed the public reads (quality trimming at Q25 with fastp, clone calling with MiXCR) and kept in-frame beta chains. Rows with a matching CDR3 protein are joined into one entry that keeps the most common DNA and genes. TCRdb assigned the V and J calls; the authors' analysis was not used. Across this sample there are some 890,000 distinct CDR3 sequences, with roughly half seen only once. Approximately 4.3% of the sample is in the top ten clones.

The chain links TRBV5-1 with TRBJ2-4; 8 bases in between match TRBD1. The J call may be in error: the DNA end matches TRBJ2-7 better. The sample comprised blood. The TCR originated in a girl between 10 and 17 years old with multiple sclerosis. The DNA sequence is TGCGCCAGCAGCTTGGGGGGACAGGACCACTACGAGCAGTACTTC. Translated, it gives CASSLGGQDHYEQYF.